The entry below describes one TCR beta chain. Its specificity is unknown. The data were taken from a study of OX40 agonist ivuxolimab in advanced cancers. Study information: Patients with prior anti-PD-1, anti-PD-L1 or anti-CTLA-4 therapy were eligible; less than 50% had some. The study reported partial responses in three patients: one hepatocellular carcinoma, two cutaneous melanoma.

Here immunoSEQ multiplex PCR was the method, and the copy in TCRdb shows in-frame clones only, minus some. The repertoire holds some 70,000 clones, with about 91% as singletons. Findings and caveats of the study: People who partly responded at 0.1-3.0 mg/kg had some of the least clonal expansion seen.

No patient had autoimmune disease or received systemic immunosuppression. The material sequenced was CD4+ or CD8+ T cells sorted from blood, taken in a trial of the OX40 agonist ivuxolimab. This receptor was identified in an adult with an advanced solid tumor such as melanoma, head and neck, liver or kidney cancer.

DNA for the CDR3: TGCGCCAGCAGCTTGGGACAAACCGACACCGGGGAGCTGTTTTTT. As protein: CASSLGQTDTGELFF. This rearrangement joins TRBV5-1 to TRBJ2-2; D is uncertain. Trimming left V 0 bases short and J 3 bases short, with 9 bases between. The germline V gene encodes CDR1 SGHRS and CDR2 YFSETQ. The CDR3 covers 15 residues.